This TCR beta chain was recorded in a study of Ad26.COV2.S vaccination and SARS-CoV-2 variants. Study at large: Ad26.COV2.S shots went into the muscle once or twice, 56 days apart. General study points: Vaccinated individuals (as opposed to placebo recipients) had higher spike-specific TCR breadth. It is possible that the TCR breadth and depth analyses underestimated the total T cell responses.

As to this clone: What it recognizes is unknown.

This CDR3 contains 15 residues. CDR1 SGHTA and CDR2 FQGTGA come from the germline V gene. The V gene end was trimmed by 5 bases and the J gene end by 5 bases; junction bases not matched to a gene: 4. Regarding treatment: approximately 18 received Ad26.COV2.S at low or high dose, single or two shots; 5 received placebo; per-sample allocation not given. Samples analyzed were those drawn on day 63 after the first vaccine or placebo injection. Recruitment in Boston yielded a donor of adult age, 18-55 years. TCRdb's table, derived via immunoSEQ multiplex PCR, lists solely in-frame clones and lacks some. Among hundreds of thousands of clones listed, 88% were seen once.

The TCR originated in a person between 18 and 59 years old who received the Ad26.COV2.S COVID-19 vaccine or a placebo. This chain connects TRBV7-3 to TRBJ2-2; 11 nucleotides align to TRBD2. Sequenced here: peripheral blood, sampled in a trial of Ad26.COV2.S vaccine versus placebo. Here the CDR3 reads CASSPRTSGTGELFF. In DNA, the CDR3 is TGTGCCAGCAGCCCGAGGACTAGCGGGACCGGGGAGCTGTTTTTT.